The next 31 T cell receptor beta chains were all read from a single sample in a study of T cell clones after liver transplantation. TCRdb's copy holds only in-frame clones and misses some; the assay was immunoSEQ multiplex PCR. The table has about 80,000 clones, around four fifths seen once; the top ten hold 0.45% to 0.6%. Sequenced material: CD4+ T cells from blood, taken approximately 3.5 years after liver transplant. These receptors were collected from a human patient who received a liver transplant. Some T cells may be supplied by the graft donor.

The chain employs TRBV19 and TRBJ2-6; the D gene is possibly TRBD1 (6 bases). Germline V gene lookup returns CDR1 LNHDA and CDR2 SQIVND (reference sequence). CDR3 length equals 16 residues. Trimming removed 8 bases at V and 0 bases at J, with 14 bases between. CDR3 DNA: TGTGCCAGTCGTCAGGGGAAGGCCTCTGGGGCCAACGTCCTGACTTTC. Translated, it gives CASRQGKASGANVLTF.

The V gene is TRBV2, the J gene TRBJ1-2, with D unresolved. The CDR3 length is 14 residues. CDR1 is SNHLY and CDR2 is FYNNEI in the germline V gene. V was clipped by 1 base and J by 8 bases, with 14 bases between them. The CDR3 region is CASSEVPGSGGYTF. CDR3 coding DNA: TGTGCCAGCAGTGAAGTTCCGGGGAGCGGGGGCTACACCTTC.

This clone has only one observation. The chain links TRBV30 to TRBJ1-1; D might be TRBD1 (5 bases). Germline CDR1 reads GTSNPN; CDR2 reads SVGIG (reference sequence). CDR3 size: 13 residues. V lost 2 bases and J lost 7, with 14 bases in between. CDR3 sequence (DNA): TGTGCCTGGAGTCTCACCCGGACACATGAAGCTTTCTTT. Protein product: CAWSLTRTHEAFF.

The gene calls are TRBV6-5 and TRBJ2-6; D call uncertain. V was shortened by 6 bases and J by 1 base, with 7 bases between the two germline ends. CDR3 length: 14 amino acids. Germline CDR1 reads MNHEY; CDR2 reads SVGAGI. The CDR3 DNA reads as TGTGCCAGCAGGAAGGAATCTGGGGCCAACGTCCTGACTTTC. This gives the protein CASRKESGANVLTF.

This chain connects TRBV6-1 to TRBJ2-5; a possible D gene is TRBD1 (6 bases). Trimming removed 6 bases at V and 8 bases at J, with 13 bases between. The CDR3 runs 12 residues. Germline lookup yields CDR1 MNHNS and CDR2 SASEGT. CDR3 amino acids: CASSTQQGTQYF. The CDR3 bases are TGTGCCAGCAGCACACAACAGGGAACCCAGTACTTC.

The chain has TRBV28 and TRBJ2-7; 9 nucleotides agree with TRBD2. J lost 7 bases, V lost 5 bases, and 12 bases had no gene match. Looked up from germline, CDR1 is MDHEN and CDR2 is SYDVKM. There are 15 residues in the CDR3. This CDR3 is CASSRGGAGGEEQYF. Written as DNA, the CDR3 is TGTGCCAGCAGTCGGGGGGGCGCGGGAGGGGAGGAGCAGTACTTC.

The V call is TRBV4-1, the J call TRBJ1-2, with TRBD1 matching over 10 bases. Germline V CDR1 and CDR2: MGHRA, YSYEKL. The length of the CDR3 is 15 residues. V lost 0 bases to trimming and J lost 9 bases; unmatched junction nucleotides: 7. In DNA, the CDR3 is TGCGCCAGCAGCCAAGATTGGACAGGGGGTATGCGCTACACCTTC. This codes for CASSQDWTGGMRYTF.

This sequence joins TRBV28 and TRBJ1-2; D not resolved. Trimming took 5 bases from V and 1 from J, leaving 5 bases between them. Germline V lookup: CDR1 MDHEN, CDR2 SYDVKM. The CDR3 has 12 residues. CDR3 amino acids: CASSKGNYGYTF. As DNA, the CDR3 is TGTGCCAGCAGTAAGGGTAACTATGGCTACACCTTC.

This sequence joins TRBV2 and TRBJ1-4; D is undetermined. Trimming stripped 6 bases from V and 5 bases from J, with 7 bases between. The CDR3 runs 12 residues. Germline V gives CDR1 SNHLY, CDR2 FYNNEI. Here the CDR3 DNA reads TGTGCCAGCAGCCGTCGGAATGAAAAACTGTTTTTT. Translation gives CASSRRNEKLFF. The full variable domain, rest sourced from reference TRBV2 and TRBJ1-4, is EPEVTQTPSHQVTQMGQEVILRCVPISNHLYFYWYRQILGQKVEFLVSFYNNEISEKSEIFDDQFSVERPDGSNFTLKIRSTKLEDSAMYFCASSRRNEKLFFGSGTQLSVL.

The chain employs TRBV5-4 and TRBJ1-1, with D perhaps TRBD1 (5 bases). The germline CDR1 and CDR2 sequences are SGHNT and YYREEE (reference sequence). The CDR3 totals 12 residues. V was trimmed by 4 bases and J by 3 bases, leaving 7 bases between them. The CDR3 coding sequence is TGTGCCAGCAGCCTAGGGGACACTGAAGCTTTCTTT. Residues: CASSLGDTEAFF.

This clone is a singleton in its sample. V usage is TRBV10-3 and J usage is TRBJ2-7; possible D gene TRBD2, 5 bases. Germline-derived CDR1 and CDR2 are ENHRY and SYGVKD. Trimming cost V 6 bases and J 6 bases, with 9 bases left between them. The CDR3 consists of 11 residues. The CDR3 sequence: CAIRTRGEQYF. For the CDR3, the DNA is TGTGCCATCAGGACCCGGGGCGAGCAGTACTTC.

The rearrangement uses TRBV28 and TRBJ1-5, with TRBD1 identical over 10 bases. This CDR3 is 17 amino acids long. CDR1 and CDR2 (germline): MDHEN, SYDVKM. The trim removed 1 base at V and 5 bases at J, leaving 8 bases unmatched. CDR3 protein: CASSLSEWTGGDQPQHF. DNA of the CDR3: TGTGCCAGCAGTTTATCCGAATGGACAGGGGGGGATCAGCCCCAGCATTTT.

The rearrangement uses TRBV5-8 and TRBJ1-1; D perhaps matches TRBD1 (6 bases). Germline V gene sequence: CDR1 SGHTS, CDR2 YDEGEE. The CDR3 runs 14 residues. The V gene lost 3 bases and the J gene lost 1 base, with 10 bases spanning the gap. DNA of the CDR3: TGTGCCAGCAGCTGGACAGACGCGAACACTGAAGCTTTCTTT. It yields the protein CASSWTDANTEAFF. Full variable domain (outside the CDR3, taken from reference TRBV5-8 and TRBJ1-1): EAGVTQSPTHLIKTRGQQATLRCSPISGHTSVYWYQQALGLGLQFLLWYDEGEERNRGNFPPRFSGRQFPNYSSELNVNALELEDSALYLCASSWTDANTEAFFGQGTRLTVV.

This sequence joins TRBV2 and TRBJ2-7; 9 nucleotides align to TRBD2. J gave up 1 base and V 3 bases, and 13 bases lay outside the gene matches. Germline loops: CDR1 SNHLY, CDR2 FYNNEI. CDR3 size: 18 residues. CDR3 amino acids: CASSEGTWGTSRSYEQYF. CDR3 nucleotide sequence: TGTGCCAGCAGTGAGGGCACTTGGGGGACTAGCAGATCCTACGAGCAGTACTTC.

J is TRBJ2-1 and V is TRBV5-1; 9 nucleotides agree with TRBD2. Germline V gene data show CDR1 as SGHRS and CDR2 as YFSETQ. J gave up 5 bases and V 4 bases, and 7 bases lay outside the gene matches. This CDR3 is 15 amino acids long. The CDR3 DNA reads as TGCGCCAGCAGCCCCCCGGGACTAGCTCACAATGAGCAGTTCTTC. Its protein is CASSPPGLAHNEQFF.

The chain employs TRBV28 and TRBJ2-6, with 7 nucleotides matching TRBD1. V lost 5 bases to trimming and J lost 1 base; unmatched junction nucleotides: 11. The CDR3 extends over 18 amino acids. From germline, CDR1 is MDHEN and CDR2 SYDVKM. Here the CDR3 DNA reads TGTGCCAGCAGTCCCCCGACAGGGTGGGGGTCTGGGGCCAACGTCCTGACTTTC. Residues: CASSPPTGWGSGANVLTF.

The CDR3 DNA sequence: TGCGCCAGCAGCTTGGAACTAGCGCCTTACAATGAGCAGTTCTTC. It specifies CASSLELAPYNEQFF. The rearrangement links TRBV5-1 to TRBJ2-1, with TRBD2 matching over 7 bases. The CDR3 runs 15 residues. The ends lost 0 bases at V and 4 bases at J; junction bases unmatched: 4. CDR1 and CDR2 (germline): SGHRS, YFSETQ.

This chain's CDR3 is CASSQGASGFTDTQYF. Here the CDR3 DNA reads TGCGCCAGCAGCCAAGGGGCTAGCGGTTTCACAGATACGCAGTATTTT. The genes are TRBV4-3 and TRBJ2-3, with 7 bases lining up with TRBD2. From germline, CDR1 is LGHNA and CDR2 YSLEER. The CDR3 totals 16 residues. J gave up 2 bases and V 1 base, and 6 bases lay outside the gene matches.

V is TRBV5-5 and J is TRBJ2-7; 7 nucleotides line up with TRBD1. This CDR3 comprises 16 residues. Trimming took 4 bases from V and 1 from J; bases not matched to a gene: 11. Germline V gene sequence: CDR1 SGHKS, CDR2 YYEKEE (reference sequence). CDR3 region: CASSLTRDSDSYEQYF. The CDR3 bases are TGTGCCAGCAGCCTTACCCGGGACAGTGATTCCTACGAGCAGTACTTC.

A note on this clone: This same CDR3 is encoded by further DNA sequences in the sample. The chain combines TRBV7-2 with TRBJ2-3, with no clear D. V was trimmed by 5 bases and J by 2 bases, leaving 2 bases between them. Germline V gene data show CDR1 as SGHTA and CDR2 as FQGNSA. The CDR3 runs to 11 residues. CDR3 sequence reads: CASSLTDTQYF. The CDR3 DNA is TGTGCCAGCAGCCTCACAGATACGCAGTATTTT.

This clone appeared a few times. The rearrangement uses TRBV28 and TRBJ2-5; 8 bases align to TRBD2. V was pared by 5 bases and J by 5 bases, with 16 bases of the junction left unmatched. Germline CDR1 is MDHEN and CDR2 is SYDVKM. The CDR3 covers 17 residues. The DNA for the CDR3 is TGTGCCAGCAGTGCCGGACTAGCCGCAACGGTCGCGGAGACCCAGTACTTC. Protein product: CASSAGLAATVAETQYF.

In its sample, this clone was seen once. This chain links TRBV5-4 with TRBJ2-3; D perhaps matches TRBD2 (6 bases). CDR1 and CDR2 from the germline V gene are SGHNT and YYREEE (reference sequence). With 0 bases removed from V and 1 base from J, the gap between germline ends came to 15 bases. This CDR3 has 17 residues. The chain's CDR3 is CASSLGSSSARTDTQYF. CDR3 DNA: TGTGCCAGCAGCTTGGGAAGTTCTAGCGCCCGCACAGATACGCAGTATTTT.

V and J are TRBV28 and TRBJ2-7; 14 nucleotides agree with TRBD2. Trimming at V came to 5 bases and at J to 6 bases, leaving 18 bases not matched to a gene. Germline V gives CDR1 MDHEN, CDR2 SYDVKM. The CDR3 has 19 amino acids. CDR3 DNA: TGTGCCAGCAGTCTCCGTTGGACTAGCGGGAGGCCTTTAAGATCCGAGCAGTACTTC. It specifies CASSLRWTSGRPLRSEQYF.

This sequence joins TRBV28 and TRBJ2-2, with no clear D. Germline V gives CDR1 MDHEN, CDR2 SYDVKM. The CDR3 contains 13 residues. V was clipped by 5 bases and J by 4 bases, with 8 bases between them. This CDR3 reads CASSLTRTGELFF. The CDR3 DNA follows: TGTGCCAGCAGTCTCACACGCACCGGGGAGCTGTTTTTT.

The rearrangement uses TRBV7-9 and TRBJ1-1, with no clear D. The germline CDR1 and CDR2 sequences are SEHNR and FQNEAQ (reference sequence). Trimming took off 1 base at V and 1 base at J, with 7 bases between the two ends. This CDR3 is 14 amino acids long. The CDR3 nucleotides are TGTGCCAGCAGCTTAGACGTAAAGAACACTGAAGCTTTCTTT. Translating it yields CASSLDVKNTEAFF.

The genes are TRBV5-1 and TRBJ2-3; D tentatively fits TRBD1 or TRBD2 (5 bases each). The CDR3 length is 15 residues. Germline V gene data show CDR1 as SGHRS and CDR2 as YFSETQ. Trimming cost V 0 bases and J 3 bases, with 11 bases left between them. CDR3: CASSLAPGLTDTQYF. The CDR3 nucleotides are TGCGCCAGCAGCTTGGCCCCGGGGCTTACAGATACGCAGTATTTT. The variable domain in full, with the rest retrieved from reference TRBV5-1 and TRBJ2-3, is KAGVTQTPRYLIKTRGQQVTLSCSPISGHRSVSWYQQTPGQGLQFLFEYFSETQRNKGNFPGRFSGRQFSNSRSEMNVSTLELGDSALYLCASSLAPGLTDTQYFGPGTRLTVL.

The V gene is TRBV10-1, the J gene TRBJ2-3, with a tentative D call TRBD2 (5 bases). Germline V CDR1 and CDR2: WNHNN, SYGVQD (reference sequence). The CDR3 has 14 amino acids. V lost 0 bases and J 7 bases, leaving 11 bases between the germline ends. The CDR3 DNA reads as TGCGCCAGCAGTGAGTCTACTAGTCGAAATACGCAGTATTTT. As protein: CASSESTSRNTQYF.

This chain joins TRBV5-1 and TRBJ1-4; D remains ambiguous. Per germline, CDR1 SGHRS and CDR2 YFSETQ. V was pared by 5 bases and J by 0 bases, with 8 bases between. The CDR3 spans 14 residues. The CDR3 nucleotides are TGCGCCAGCAGTCCTTCATCAACTAATGAAAAACTGTTTTTT. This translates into CASSPSSTNEKLFF.

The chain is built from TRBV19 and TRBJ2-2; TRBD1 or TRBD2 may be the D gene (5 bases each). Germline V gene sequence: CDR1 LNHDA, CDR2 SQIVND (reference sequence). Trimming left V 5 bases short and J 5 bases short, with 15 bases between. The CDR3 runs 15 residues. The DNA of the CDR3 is TGTGCCAGTAGTCCTTGGGGGAGTAGGACCGGGGAGCTGTTTTTT. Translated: CASSPWGSRTGELFF.

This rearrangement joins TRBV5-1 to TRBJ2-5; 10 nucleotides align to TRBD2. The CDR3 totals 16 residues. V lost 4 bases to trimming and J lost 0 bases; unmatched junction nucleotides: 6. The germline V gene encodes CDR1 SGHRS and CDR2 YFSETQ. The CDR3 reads CASSNSGLAYQETQYF. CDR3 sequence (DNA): TGCGCCAGCAGCAACTCGGGACTAGCGTACCAAGAGACCCAGTACTTC.

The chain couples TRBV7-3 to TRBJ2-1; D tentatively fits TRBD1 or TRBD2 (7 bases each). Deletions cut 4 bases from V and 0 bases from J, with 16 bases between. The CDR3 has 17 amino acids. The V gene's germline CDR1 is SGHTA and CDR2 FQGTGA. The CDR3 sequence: CASSSGGGGSSYNEQFF. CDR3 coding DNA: TGTGCCAGCAGCTCCGGAGGGGGCGGGAGCTCCTACAATGAGCAGTTCTTC.